The next 10 T cell receptor beta chains were all read from a single sample in a study of blood T cell repertoires in COVID-19. Sequencing used immunoSEQ multiplex PCR; TCRdb keeps in-frame clones, though not all of them. The sample includes 150,000 to 200,000 clones, 75% to 80% of them seen just once. The sequenced sample consisted of peripheral blood. The source is a woman in her 70s with acute or convalescent COVID-19.

Only one count was recorded for this clone. This chain joins TRBV24-1 and TRBJ2-2; D perhaps matches TRBD2 (6 bases). Germline loops: CDR1 KGHDR, CDR2 SFDVKD. Trimming shortened V by 1 base and J by 1 base, and 9 bases separated the two germline ends. This CDR3 contains 16 residues. The CDR3 sequence is CATSDLWGVNTGELFF. Written as DNA, the CDR3 is TGTGCCACCAGTGATTTATGGGGGGTGAACACCGGGGAGCTGTTTTTT.

V usage is TRBV30 and J usage is TRBJ1-2; 7 bases match TRBD1. V trimming: 4 bases; J trimming: 4 bases; junction bases outside the gene matches: 6. CDR1 is GTSNPN and CDR2 is SVGIG in the germline V gene (reference sequence). This CDR3 contains 13 residues. This CDR3 is CAWKGAPLYGYTF. CDR3 nucleotide sequence: TGTGCCTGGAAGGGGGCCCCTCTCTATGGCTACACCTTC.

V is TRBV12-5 and J is TRBJ2-7; TRBD2 aligns across 11 bases. CDR1 LGHNT and CDR2 FRNRAP come from the germline V gene. This CDR3 has 18 residues. The junction had 12 bases not matched to a gene; V was cut back by 5 bases and J by 0 bases. CDR3 region: CASGLRRGTSGISYEQYF. For the CDR3, the DNA is TGTGCTAGTGGTCTGCGAAGGGGGACTAGCGGAATCTCCTACGAGCAGTACTTC.

This sequence joins TRBV30 and TRBJ2-3; 7 bases align to TRBD2. Germline V lookup: CDR1 GTSNPN, CDR2 SVGIG (reference sequence). The trim removed 1 base at V and 3 bases at J, leaving 7 bases unmatched. The CDR3 runs 15 residues. The CDR3 DNA reads as TGTGCCTGGAGTGGAGGCGGGAGTTTTACAGATACGCAGTATTTT. It translates to CAWSGGGSFTDTQYF.

The V gene is TRBV6-4, the J gene TRBJ2-7; maybe TRBD1 (5 bases). V lost 8 bases and J 3 bases, leaving 20 bases between the germline ends. Germline loops: CDR1 MRHNA, CDR2 SNTAGT. CDR3 length: 15 amino acids. CDR3 DNA sequence: TGTGCCAGCCCTCCCCACCCCGGACATATCTACGAGCAGTACTTC. Translation: CASPPHPGHIYEQYF.

This clone came up once. The rearrangement uses TRBV5-1 and TRBJ2-2; 8 bases align to TRBD2. The CDR3 runs 17 residues. The V and J ends lost 0 bases and 0 bases, in that order; junction bases with no gene match: 4. Germline V gene sequence: CDR1 SGHRS, CDR2 YFSETQ. The DNA of the CDR3 is TGCGCCAGCAGCTTGGATAGCGGGGTACCGAACACCGGGGAGCTGTTTTTT. It translates to CASSLDSGVPNTGELFF. Together with reference TRBV5-1 and TRBJ2-2, the CDR3 gives the full variable domain: KAGVTQTPRYLIKTRGQQVTLSCSPISGHRSVSWYQQTPGQGLQFLFEYFSETQRNKGNFPGRFSGRQFSNSRSEMNVSTLELGDSALYLCASSLDSGVPNTGELFFGEGSRLTVL.

This clone was counted once. The chain couples TRBV27 to TRBJ2-2; D may be TRBD1 (5 bases). Germline V CDR1 and CDR2: MNHEY, SMNVEV (reference sequence). This CDR3 spans 16 amino acids. V lost 5 bases and J 4 bases, leaving 17 bases between the germline ends. The CDR3 DNA is TGTGCCAGCAGTCCGGTCCAGGGATTGGGCACCGGGGAGCTGTTTTTT. Its protein is CASSPVQGLGTGELFF.

This chain links TRBV7-2 with TRBJ2-1; 12 nucleotides agree with TRBD2. J was trimmed by 6 bases and V by 5 bases; bases with no gene match: 5. Germline lookup yields CDR1 SGHTA and CDR2 FQGNSA. The CDR3 spans 15 residues. CDR3 residues: CASSTGLAGTNEQFF. For the CDR3, the DNA is TGTGCCAGCAGCACAGGACTAGCGGGAACCAATGAGCAGTTCTTC.

The chain carries TRBV14 and TRBJ2-5, with 7 bases lining up with TRBD1. The CDR3 contains 16 residues. Germline assignment: CDR1 SGHDN and CDR2 FVKESK. Trimming removed 4 bases from V and 5 bases from J; junction bases left unmatched: 13. Here the CDR3 reads CASSLGTAALGETQYF. The DNA for the CDR3 is TGTGCCAGCAGCCTGGGGACAGCCGCCCTTGGCGAGACCCAGTACTTC. Full variable domain (remainder filled in from reference TRBV14 and TRBJ2-5): EAGVTQFPSHSVIEKGQTVTLRCDPISGHDNLYWYRRVMGKEIKFLLHFVKESKQDESGMPNNRFLAERTGGTYSTLKVQPAELEDSGVYFCASSLGTAALGETQYFGPGTRLLVL.

V usage is TRBV3-1 (or the pseudogene TRBV3-2) and J usage is TRBJ2-2; no reliable D call. Germline V CDR1 and CDR2: LGHDT, YNNKEL (reference sequence). The CDR3 covers 16 residues. Trimming took off 0 bases at V and 4 bases at J, with 12 bases between the two ends. This chain's CDR3 is CASSQEVSIGTGELFF. Written as DNA, the CDR3 is TGTGCCAGCAGCCAAGAAGTGAGTATCGGCACCGGGGAGCTGTTTTTT.